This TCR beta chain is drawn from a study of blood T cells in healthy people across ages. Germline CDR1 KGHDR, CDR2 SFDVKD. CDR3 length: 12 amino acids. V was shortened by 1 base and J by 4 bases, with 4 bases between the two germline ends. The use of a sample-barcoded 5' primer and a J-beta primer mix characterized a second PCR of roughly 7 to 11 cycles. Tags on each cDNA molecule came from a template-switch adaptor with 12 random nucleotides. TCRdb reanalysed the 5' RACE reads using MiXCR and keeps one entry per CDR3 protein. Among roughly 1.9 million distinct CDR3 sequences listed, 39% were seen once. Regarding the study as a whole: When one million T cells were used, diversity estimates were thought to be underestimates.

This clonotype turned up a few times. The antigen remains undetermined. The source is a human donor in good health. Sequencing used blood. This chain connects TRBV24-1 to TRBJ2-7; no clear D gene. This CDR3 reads CATSDFSYEQYF. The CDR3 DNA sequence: TGTGCCACCAGTGATTTTAGTTACGAGCAGTACTTC.